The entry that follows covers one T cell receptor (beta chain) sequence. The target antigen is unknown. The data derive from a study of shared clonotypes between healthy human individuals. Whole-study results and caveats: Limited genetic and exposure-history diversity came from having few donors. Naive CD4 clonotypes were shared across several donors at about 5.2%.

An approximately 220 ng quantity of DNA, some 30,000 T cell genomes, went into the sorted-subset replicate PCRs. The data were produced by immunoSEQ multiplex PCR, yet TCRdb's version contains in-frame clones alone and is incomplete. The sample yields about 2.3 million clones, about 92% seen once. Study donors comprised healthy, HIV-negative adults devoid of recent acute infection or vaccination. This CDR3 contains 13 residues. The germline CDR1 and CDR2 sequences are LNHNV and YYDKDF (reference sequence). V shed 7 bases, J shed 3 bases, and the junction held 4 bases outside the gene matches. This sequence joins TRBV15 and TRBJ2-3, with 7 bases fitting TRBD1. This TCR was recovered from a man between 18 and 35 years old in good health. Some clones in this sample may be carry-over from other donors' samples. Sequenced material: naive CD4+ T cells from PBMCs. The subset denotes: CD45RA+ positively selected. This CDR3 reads CATMTGRTDTQYF. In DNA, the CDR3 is TGTGCCACCATGACAGGGAGAACAGATACGCAGTATTTT.